This entry describes one T cell receptor (beta chain). With 60 Vbeta and 13 Jbeta primers, the PCR was carried out. TCRdb keeps only in-frame clones here, not all; method: immunoSEQ multiplex PCR. The data hold some 200,000 clones, with around 80% observed a single time. The germline CDR1 and CDR2 sequences are SGHRS and YFSETQ. The V gene lost 4 bases and the J gene lost 0 bases, with 11 bases spanning the gap. This CDR3 region has 15 residues. This record belongs to a study of cytomegalovirus exposure and HLA in healthy donors. J is TRBJ2-1 and V is TRBV5-1, with D tentatively TRBD1 (7 bases). Sequenced: PBMCs. The sequence was obtained from a woman aged 60 to 75 in good health and CMV-seropositive. CDR3 loop: CASSAGQSSYNEQFF. DNA for the CDR3: TGCGCCAGCAGCGCGGGACAGAGCTCCTACAATGAGCAGTTCTTC.